This entry lists 24 T cell receptor beta chains sequenced from one sample in a study of T cell responses to AZD1222 COVID-19 vaccine. Sequencing used immunoSEQ multiplex PCR; TCRdb keeps in-frame clones, though not all of them. Its table lists under 150,000 clones. The sequenced material came from peripheral blood. These receptors all come from an adult in good health.

The chain carries TRBV6-1 and TRBJ1-6, with a tentative D call TRBD1 (5 bases). Germline V gene data show CDR1 as MNHNS and CDR2 as SASEGT. The V end was cut by 4 bases, the J end by 6 bases, with 16 bases between. The CDR3 contains 16 residues. The CDR3 here is CASSGPMTAGNSPLHF. The DNA of the CDR3 is TGTGCCAGCAGTGGCCCCATGACAGCGGGTAATTCACCCCTCCACTTT.

A note on this clone: The sample carries other DNA sequences with the same CDR3. The chain has TRBV18 and TRBJ2-7; D may correspond to TRBD1 or TRBD2 (6 bases each). The CDR3 length is 13 residues. Germline V CDR1 and CDR2: KGHSH, LQKENI. V was shortened by 1 base and J by 3 bases, with 7 bases between the two germline ends. This CDR3 is CASSPQGGYEQYF. The CDR3 DNA reads as TGTGCCAGCTCACCACAGGGGGGCTACGAGCAGTACTTC. Full variable domain (missing parts from reference TRBV18 and TRBJ2-7): NAGVMQNPRHLVRRRGQEARLRCSPMKGHSHVYWYRQLPEEGLKFMVYLQKENIIDESGMPKERFSAEFPKEGPSILRIQQVVRGDSAAYFCASSPQGGYEQYFGPGTRLTVT.

The CDR3 spells CASSPPSPGTEAFF. DNA for the CDR3: TGTGCCAGCTCACCACCTTCCCCTGGCACTGAAGCTTTCTTT. The chain uses TRBV18 and TRBJ1-1; D uncertain. Germline V gives CDR1 KGHSH, CDR2 LQKENI. The V and J ends lost 0 bases and 4 bases respectively, with 9 bases between them. The CDR3 sequence is 14 residues long.

This chain connects TRBV19 to TRBJ1-2; D gene uncertain. The V gene's germline CDR1 is LNHDA and CDR2 SQIVND (reference sequence). V was pared by 4 bases and J by 8 bases, with 17 bases between. The length of the CDR3 is 14 residues. CDR3 in amino acids: CASSTWTALEGYTF. CDR3 nucleotide sequence: TGTGCCAGTAGTACGTGGACCGCCTTAGAAGGCTACACCTTC.

The CDR3 nucleotides are TGTGCCAGCAGTTATCTCCCCGGGACAGGGAGTGAGAGCAATCAGCCCCAGCATTTT. Its translation: CASSYLPGTGSESNQPQHF. This rearrangement joins TRBV6-2 or TRBV6-3 to TRBJ1-5; 9 bases are shared with TRBD1. This CDR3 is 19 amino acids long. V was pared by 3 bases and J by 1 base, with 13 bases of the junction left unmatched. CDR1 and CDR2 from the germline V gene are MNHEY and SVGEGT.

J is TRBJ2-1 and V is TRBV19, with TRBD1 matching over 8 bases. With V trimmed by 10 bases and J by 0 bases, 8 bases remained unmatched. The CDR3 extends over 15 amino acids. CDR1 and CDR2 (germline): LNHDA, SQIVND (reference sequence). The DNA of the CDR3 is TGTGCCACCTCAAGGGACAGGAGCTCCTACAATGAGCAGTTCTTC. Its protein product is CATSRDRSSYNEQFF.

Note on this clone: The identical CDR3 is also encoded by other nucleotide sequences in the sample. The chain recombines TRBV18 with TRBJ1-1, with TRBD1 as a possible D gene (5 bases). The CDR3 is 13 amino acids. V shed 6 bases and J shed 1 base, with 9 bases lying between them. The germline gives CDR1 KGHSH, CDR2 LQKENI. CDR3 sequence reads: CASSLGQNTEAFF. DNA for the CDR3: TGTGCCAGCTCCCTCGGACAGAACACTGAAGCTTTCTTT.

This chain joins TRBV3-1 (or the pseudogene TRBV3-2) and TRBJ1-6; TRBD1 matches at 7 bases. Germline values: CDR1 LGHDT, CDR2 YNNKEL (reference sequence). V gave up 2 bases and J gave up 3 bases; unmatched junction bases: 4. This CDR3 is 16 amino acids long. CDR3 region: CASSQTRDSYNSPLHF. CDR3 DNA: TGTGCCAGCAGCCAAACGCGGGACAGCTATAATTCACCCCTCCACTTT.

The CDR3 bases are TGTGCCAGTAGTCATCAGGGGAACACTGAAGCTTTCTTT. Its translation is CASSHQGNTEAFF. The chain carries TRBV19 and TRBJ1-1; the D gene is possibly TRBD1 (5 bases). Germline V gene lookup returns CDR1 LNHDA and CDR2 SQIVND (reference sequence). The V end was cut by 5 bases, the J end by 1 base, with 8 bases between. The length of the CDR3 is 13 residues.

The chain joins TRBV19 to TRBJ1-2, with D possibly being TRBD1 (6 bases). The CDR3 is 12 amino acids. The germline V and J ends were trimmed by 3 bases and 5 bases, with 7 bases remaining between them. Germline CDR1 is LNHDA and CDR2 is SQIVND (reference sequence). The CDR3 loop reads CASSIGQYGYTF. The CDR3 DNA sequence: TGTGCCAGTAGTATTGGACAGTATGGCTACACCTTC. Based on the CDR3 plus reference TRBV19 and TRBJ1-2, the full variable domain is DGGITQSPKYLFRKEGQNVTLSCEQNLNHDAMYWYRQDPGQGLRLIYYSQIVNDFQKGDIAEGYSVSREKKESFPLTVTSAQKNPTAFYLCASSIGQYGYTFGSGTRLTVV.

The CDR3 region has the DNA TGCGCCAGCACCGACCCGGATGGCTACACCTTC. Protein product: CASTDPDGYTF. This chain connects TRBV23-1 to TRBJ1-2; D is uncertain. TRBV23-1 is an ORF; its function is uncertain. V lost 7 bases and J lost 6, with 9 bases in between. The CDR3 covers 11 residues.

This sequence joins TRBV4-3 and TRBJ2-1; 9 nucleotides line up with TRBD1. Germline assignment: CDR1 LGHNA and CDR2 YSLEER. CDR3 length equals 17 residues. J gave up 7 bases and V 0 bases, and 10 bases lay outside the gene matches. CDR3 coding DNA: TGCGCCAGCAGCCAAGATGGAGACAGGGGGGAGGTAAATGAGCAGTTCTTC. It codes for CASSQDGDRGEVNEQFF.

The CDR3 bases are TGTGCCAGTAGTCCAGTGGGGGTGGGGCAGCCCCAGCATTTT. Its protein is CASSPVGVGQPQHF. The chain combines TRBV19 with TRBJ1-5; the D gene is possibly TRBD1 (5 bases). Trimming took off 5 bases at V and 7 bases at J, with 15 bases between the two ends. This CDR3 contains 14 residues. The germline gives CDR1 LNHDA, CDR2 SQIVND (reference sequence).

The rearrangement links TRBV4-1 to TRBJ1-5; TRBD1 might be the D (5 bases). The germline V gene encodes CDR1 MGHRA and CDR2 YSYEKL. V lost 0 bases to trimming and J lost 4 bases, with 19 bases between them. CDR3 length: 18 amino acids. The DNA of the CDR3 is TGCGCCAGCAGCCAAGAGGGAAGGCTGCCTGGGGGTAATCAGCCCCAGCATTTT. It yields the protein CASSQEGRLPGGNQPQHF.

In DNA, the CDR3 is TGCGCCAGCTTCCGGGGGGGGGAACTGTTTTTT. Residues: CASFRGGELFF. This chain links TRBV10-2 with TRBJ1-4, with a tentative D call TRBD1 (5 bases). Trimming stripped 8 bases from V and 12 bases from J, with 13 bases between. The CDR3 spans 11 residues. CDR1 and CDR2 (germline): WSHSY, SAAADI.

This chain links TRBV7-6 with TRBJ2-1, with D hard to call. The CDR3 is made up of 13 amino acids. In germline, CDR1 is SGHVS, CDR2 FNYEAQ. Trimming took off 1 base at V and 7 bases at J, with 8 bases between the two ends. The CDR3 sequence: CASSLGIANEQFF. In DNA form, the CDR3 reads TGTGCCAGCAGCTTAGGGATCGCAAATGAGCAGTTCTTC.

The chain couples TRBV12-3 or TRBV12-4 to TRBJ2-7; no definite D call. This CDR3 has 13 amino acids. V lost 3 bases to trimming and J lost 3 bases, with 9 bases between them. DNA for the CDR3: TGTGCCAGCAGTTTCGCTAATATCTACGAGCAGTACTTC. As protein: CASSFANIYEQYF.

This chain uses TRBV19 with TRBJ1-6; D gene ambiguous. This CDR3 has 17 residues. The germline V and J ends were trimmed by 6 bases and 1 base, with 16 bases remaining between them. Looked up from germline, CDR1 is LNHDA and CDR2 is SQIVND (reference sequence). The CDR3 DNA follows: TGTGCCAGTAGCCTCCTAACCGGAGAATCCTATAATTCACCCCTCCACTTT. This gives the protein CASSLLTGESYNSPLHF.

This chain connects TRBV30 to TRBJ2-4; D unresolved. The CDR3 length is 11 residues. From germline, CDR1 is GTSNPN and CDR2 SVGIG (reference sequence). V was clipped by 0 bases and J by 11 bases, with 8 bases between them. CDR3 DNA sequence: TGTGCCTGGAGTGTGGGTCCTCTTCAGTACTTC. It codes for CAWSVGPLQYF.

This chain joins TRBV5-6 and TRBJ1-3; unclear D gene. Germline values: CDR1 SGHDT, CDR2 YYEEEE. This CDR3 is built from 16 residues. Trimming shortened V by 3 bases and J by 0 bases, and 13 bases separated the two germline ends. CDR3 DNA sequence: TGTGCCAGCAGCTCTGGGCCAGGAATCTCTGGAAACACCATATATTTT. Amino acids: CASSSGPGISGNTIYF.

The gene calls are TRBV9 and TRBJ2-3; 8 positions match TRBD1. The CDR3 has 15 residues. Looked up from germline, CDR1 is SGDLS and CDR2 is YYNGEE. Losses at the gene ends were 0 bases for V and 6 bases for J; bases not matched to a gene: 6. For the CDR3, the DNA is TGTGCCAGCAGCGTAGGGCAGGGGGCAGGGGATACGCAGTATTTT. Translating it yields CASSVGQGAGDTQYF. The full variable domain, in which reference TRBV9 and TRBJ2-3 provide the parts outside the CDR3, is DSGVTQTPKHLITATGQRVTLRCSPRSGDLSVYWYQQSLDQGLQFLIQYYNGEERAKGNILERFSAQQFPDLHSELNLSSLELGDSALYFCASSVGQGAGDTQYFGPGTRLTVL.

The V call is TRBV2, the J call TRBJ2-5; tentatively, D is TRBD1 (6 bases). V lost 6 bases, J lost 2 bases, and 10 bases lay in between. CDR3 length equals 13 residues. The germline V gene has CDR1 SNHLY and CDR2 FYNNEI. In DNA form, the CDR3 reads TGTGCCAGCAGCAGACAGGCTCAAGAGACCCAGTACTTC. Translated: CASSRQAQETQYF.

The chain couples TRBV2 to TRBJ1-5; perhaps TRBD1 as D (6 bases). Germline V gene lookup returns CDR1 SNHLY and CDR2 FYNNEI. This CDR3 has 14 amino acids. The V end was cut by 3 bases, the J end by 4 bases, with 10 bases between. CDR3: CASSEVQGNQPQHF. The CDR3 DNA sequence: TGTGCCAGCAGTGAGGTACAGGGAAATCAGCCCCAGCATTTT.

This chain uses TRBV2 with TRBJ2-3, with D perhaps TRBD2 (6 bases). Between the trimmed V and J ends, which lost 11 bases and 0 bases, there was a span of 18 bases. The CDR3 is 15 amino acids. Germline CDR1 is SNHLY and CDR2 is FYNNEI. The CDR3 reads CASTGGDLSTDTQYF. DNA of the CDR3: TGTGCCTCAACCGGCGGGGACCTAAGCACAGATACGCAGTATTTT. Drawing the rest from reference TRBV2 and TRBJ2-3, the complete variable domain is EPEVTQTPSHQVTQMGQEVILRCVPISNHLYFYWYRQILGQKVEFLVSFYNNEISEKSEIFDDQFSVERPDGSNFTLKIRSTKLEDSAMYFCASTGGDLSTDTQYFGPGTRLTVL.